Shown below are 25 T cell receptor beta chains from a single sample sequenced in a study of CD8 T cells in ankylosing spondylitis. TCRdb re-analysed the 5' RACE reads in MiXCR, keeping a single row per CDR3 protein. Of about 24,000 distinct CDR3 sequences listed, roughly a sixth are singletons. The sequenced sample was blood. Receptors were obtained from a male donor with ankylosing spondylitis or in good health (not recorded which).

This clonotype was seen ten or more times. The CDR3 region has the DNA TGTGCCAGCAGCTCTCCGGGGGAGCAGTACTTC. Protein sequence: CASSSPGEQYF. The chain links TRBV3-1 to TRBJ2-7, with D perhaps TRBD2 (5 bases). CDR3 size: 11 residues. Germline V gives CDR1 LGHDT, CDR2 YNNKEL (reference sequence). Trimming shortened V by 5 bases and J by 7 bases, and 9 bases separated the two germline ends.

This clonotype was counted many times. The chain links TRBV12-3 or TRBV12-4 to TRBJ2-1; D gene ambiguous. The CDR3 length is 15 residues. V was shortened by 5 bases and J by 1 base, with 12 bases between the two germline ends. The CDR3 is CASSPGFGSYNEQFF. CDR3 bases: TGTGCCAGCAGTCCCGGTTTTGGTTCCTACAATGAGCAGTTCTTC.

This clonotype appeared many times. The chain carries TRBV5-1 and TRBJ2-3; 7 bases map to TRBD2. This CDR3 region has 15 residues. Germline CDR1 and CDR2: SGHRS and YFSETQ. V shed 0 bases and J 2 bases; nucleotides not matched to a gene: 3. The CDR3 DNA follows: TGCGCCAGCAGCTTGGACCTAGCGGCCACAGATACGCAGTATTTT. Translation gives CASSLDLAATDTQYF.

The chain's CDR3 is CASSYSGGNQPQHF. CDR3 coding DNA: TGTGCCAGCAGTTACTCAGGGGGCAATCAGCCCCAGCATTTT. The genes are TRBV6-5 and TRBJ1-5, with D perhaps TRBD1 (5 bases). V lost 0 bases, J lost 2 bases, and 5 bases lay in between. Per germline, CDR1 MNHEY and CDR2 SVGAGI. There are 14 residues in the CDR3.

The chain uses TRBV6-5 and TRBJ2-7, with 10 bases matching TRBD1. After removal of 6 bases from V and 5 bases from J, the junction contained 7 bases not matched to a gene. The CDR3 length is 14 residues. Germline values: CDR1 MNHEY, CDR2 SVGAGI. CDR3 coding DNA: TGTGCCAGCAGCCCGGACAGGGGGTTCGACGAGCAGTACTTC. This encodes CASSPDRGFDEQYF.

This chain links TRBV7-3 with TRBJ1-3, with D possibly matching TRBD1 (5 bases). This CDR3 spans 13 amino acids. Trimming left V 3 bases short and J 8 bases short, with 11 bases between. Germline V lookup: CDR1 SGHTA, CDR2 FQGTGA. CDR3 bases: TGTGCCAGCAGCTTGAGAGAAGGGGACACCATATATTTT. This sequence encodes CASSLREGDTIYF.

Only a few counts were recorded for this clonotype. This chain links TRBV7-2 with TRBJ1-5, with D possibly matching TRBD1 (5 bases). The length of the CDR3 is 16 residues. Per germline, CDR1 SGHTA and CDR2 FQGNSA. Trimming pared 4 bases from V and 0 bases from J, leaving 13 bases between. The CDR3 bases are TGTGCCAGCAGCTCGGGACCGAGAGTTAGCAATCAGCCCCAGCATTTT. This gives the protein CASSSGPRVSNQPQHF. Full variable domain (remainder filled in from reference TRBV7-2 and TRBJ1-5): GAGVSQSPSNKVTEKGKDVELRCDPISGHTALYWYRQSLGQGLEFLIYFQGNSAPDKSGLPSDRFSAERTGGSVSTLTIQRTQQEDSAVYLCASSSGPRVSNQPQHFGDGTRLSIL.

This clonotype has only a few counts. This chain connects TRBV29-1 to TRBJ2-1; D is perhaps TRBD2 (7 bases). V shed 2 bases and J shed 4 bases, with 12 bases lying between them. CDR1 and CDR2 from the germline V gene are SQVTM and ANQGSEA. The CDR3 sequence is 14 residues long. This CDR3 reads CSVERGGGYNEQFF. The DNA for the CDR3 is TGCAGCGTTGAAAGGGGGGGCGGGTACAATGAGCAGTTCTTC.

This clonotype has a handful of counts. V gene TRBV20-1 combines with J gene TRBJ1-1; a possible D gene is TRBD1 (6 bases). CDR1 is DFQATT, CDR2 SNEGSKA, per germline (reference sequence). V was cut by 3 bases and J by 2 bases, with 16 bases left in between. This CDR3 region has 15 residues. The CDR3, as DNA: TGCAGTGCTAGCAGTGTTGGCAGGGGAAACACTGAAGCTTTCTTT. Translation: CSASSVGRGNTEAFF.

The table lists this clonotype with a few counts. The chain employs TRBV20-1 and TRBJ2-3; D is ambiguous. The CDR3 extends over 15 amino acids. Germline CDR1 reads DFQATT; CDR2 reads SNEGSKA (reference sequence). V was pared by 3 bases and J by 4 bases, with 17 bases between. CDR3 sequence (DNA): TGCAGTGCTAGTACGGGTTCGTCATCGGCAGATACGCAGTATTTT. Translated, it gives CSASTGSSSADTQYF.

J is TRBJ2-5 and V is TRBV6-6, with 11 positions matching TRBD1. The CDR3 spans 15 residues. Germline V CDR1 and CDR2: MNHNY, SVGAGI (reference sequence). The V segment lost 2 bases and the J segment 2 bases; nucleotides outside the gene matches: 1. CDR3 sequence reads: CASSYGTGGQETQYF. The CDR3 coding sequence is TGTGCCAGCAGTTACGGGACAGGGGGTCAAGAGACCCAGTACTTC.

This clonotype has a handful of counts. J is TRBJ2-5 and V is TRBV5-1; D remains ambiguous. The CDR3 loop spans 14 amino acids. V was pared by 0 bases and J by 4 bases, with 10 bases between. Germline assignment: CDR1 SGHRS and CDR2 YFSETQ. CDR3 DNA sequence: TGCGCCAGCAGCTTGGAGGTTTTAGGAGAGACCCAGTACTTC. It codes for CASSLEVLGETQYF. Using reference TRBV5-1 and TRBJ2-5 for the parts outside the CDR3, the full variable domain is KAGVTQTPRYLIKTRGQQVTLSCSPISGHRSVSWYQQTPGQGLQFLFEYFSETQRNKGNFPGRFSGRQFSNSRSEMNVSTLELGDSALYLCASSLEVLGETQYFGPGTRLLVL.

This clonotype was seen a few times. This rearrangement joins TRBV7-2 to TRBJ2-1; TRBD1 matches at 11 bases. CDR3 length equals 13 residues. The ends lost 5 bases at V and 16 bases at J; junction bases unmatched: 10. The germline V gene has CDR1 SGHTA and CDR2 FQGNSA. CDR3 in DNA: TGTGCCAGCAGCCCGGACCAGGACAGGGGGCACTTCTTC. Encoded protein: CASSPDQDRGHFF.

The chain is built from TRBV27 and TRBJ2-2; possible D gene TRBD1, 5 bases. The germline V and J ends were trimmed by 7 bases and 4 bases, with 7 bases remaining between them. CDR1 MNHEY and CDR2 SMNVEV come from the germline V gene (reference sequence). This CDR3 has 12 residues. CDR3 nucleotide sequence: TGTGCCAGCAATCAGGGCACCGGGGAGCTGTTTTTT. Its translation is CASNQGTGELFF.

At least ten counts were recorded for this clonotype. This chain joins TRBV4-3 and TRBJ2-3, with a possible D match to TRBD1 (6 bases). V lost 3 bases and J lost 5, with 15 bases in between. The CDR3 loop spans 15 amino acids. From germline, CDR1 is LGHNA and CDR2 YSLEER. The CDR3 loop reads CASSHENRAGDTQYF. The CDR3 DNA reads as TGCGCCAGCAGCCATGAAAACAGGGCTGGAGATACGCAGTATTTT.

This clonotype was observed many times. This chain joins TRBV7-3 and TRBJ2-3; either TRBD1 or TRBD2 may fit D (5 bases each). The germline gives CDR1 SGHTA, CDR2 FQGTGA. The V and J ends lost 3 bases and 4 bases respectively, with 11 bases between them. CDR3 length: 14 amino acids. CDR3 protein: CASSFLGVSDTQYF. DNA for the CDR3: TGTGCCAGCAGCTTTCTGGGGGTCTCAGATACGCAGTATTTT.

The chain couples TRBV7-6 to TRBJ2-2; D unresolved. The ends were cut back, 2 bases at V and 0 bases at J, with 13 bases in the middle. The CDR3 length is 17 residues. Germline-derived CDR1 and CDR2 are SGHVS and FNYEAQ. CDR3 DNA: TGTGCCAGCAGCTTATCTCCGGGTCCCTCGAACACCGGGGAGCTGTTTTTT. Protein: CASSLSPGPSNTGELFF.

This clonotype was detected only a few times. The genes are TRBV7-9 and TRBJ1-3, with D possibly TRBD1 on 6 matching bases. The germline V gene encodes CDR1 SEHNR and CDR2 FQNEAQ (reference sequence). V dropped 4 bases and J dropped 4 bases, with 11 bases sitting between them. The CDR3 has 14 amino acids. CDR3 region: CASSSGTTGNTIYF. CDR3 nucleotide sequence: TGTGCCAGCAGCTCCGGGACAACGGGAAACACCATATATTTT.

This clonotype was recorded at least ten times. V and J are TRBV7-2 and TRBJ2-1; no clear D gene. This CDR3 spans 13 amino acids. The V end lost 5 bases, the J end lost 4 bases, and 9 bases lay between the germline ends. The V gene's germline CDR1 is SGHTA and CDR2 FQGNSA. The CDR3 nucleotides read TGTGCCAGCAGCCCTCTAGTGTACAATGAGCAGTTCTTC. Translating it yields CASSPLVYNEQFF.

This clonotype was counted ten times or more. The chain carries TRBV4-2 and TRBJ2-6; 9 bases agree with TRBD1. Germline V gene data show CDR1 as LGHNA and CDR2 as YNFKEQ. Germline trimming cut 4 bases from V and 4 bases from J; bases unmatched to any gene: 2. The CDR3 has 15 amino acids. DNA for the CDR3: TGTGCCAGCAGCCCGGGACAGGGAGGGGCCAACGTCCTGACTTTC. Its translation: CASSPGQGGANVLTF.

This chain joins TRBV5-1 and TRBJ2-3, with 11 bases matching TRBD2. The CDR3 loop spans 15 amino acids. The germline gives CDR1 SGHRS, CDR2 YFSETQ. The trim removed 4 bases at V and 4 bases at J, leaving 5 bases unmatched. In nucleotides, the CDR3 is TGCGCCAGCAGCAGTAGCGGGGGGGAGGCAGATACGCAGTATTTT. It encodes CASSSSGGEADTQYF.

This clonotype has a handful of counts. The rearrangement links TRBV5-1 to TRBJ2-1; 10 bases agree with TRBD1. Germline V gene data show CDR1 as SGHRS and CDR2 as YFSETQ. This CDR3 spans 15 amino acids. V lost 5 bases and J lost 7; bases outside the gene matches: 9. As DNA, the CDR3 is TGCGCCAGCAGTTCGGGACAGGGGATTAGTAATGAGCAGTTCTTC. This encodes CASSSGQGISNEQFF. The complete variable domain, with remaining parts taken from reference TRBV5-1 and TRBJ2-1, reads KAGVTQTPRYLIKTRGQQVTLSCSPISGHRSVSWYQQTPGQGLQFLFEYFSETQRNKGNFPGRFSGRQFSNSRSEMNVSTLELGDSALYLCASSSGQGISNEQFFGPGTRLTVL.

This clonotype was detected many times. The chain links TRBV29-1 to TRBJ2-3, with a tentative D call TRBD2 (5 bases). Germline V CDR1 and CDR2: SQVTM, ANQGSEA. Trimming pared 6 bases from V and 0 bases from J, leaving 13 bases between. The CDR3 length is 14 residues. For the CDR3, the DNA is TGCAGCGTCGGGGAAGGCGGTAGCACAGATACGCAGTATTTT. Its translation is CSVGEGGSTDTQYF.

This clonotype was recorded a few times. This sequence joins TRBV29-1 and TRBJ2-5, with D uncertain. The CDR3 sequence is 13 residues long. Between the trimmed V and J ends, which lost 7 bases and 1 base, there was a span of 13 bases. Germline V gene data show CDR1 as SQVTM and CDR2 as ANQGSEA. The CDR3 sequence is CSGVGVGQETQYF. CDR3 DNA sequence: TGCAGCGGCGTTGGAGTCGGCCAAGAGACCCAGTACTTC.

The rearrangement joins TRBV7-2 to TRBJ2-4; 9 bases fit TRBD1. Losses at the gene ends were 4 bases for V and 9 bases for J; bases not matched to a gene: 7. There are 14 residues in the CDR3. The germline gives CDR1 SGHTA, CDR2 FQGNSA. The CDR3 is CASSSTGGGSIQYF. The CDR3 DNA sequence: TGTGCCAGCAGCTCGACAGGGGGTGGGAGCATTCAGTACTTC.